A single sample is the source of the 2 T cell receptor beta chains below, sequenced in a study of blood T cell repertoires in COVID-19. Libraries were prepared by immunoSEQ multiplex PCR; TCRdb keeps only in-frame clonotypes and omits some of them. The sample has about 270,000 clones; about 90% are singletons. Sequenced sample: PBMCs or T cells enriched from blood (not recorded which). These receptors all come from a woman aged 55-69 years who had recovered from COVID-19.

The gene calls are TRBV6-2 or TRBV6-3 and TRBJ2-2; 8 bases fit TRBD2. The CDR3 is 16 amino acids. From germline, CDR1 is MNHEY and CDR2 SVGEGT. V shed 6 bases and J 5 bases; nucleotides not matched to a gene: 11. CDR3: CASSPLGGGPTGELFF. Written as DNA, the CDR3 is TGTGCCAGCAGCCCCCTTGGCGGGGGGCCTACCGGGGAGCTGTTTTTT.

The chain recombines TRBV5-6 with TRBJ2-7; the D gene is possibly TRBD2 (5 bases). The CDR3 consists of 14 residues. CDR1 SGHDT and CDR2 YYEEEE come from the germline V gene. With 0 bases removed from V and 7 bases from J, the gap between germline ends came to 14 bases. The CDR3 sequence is CASSLVATNKEQYF. CDR3 nucleotides: TGTGCCAGCAGCTTGGTAGCGACTAACAAGGAGCAGTACTTC.